A single sample is the source of the 4 T cell receptor beta chains below, sequenced in a study of shared clonotypes between healthy human individuals. Clones were sequenced by immunoSEQ multiplex PCR, and TCRdb holds only the in-frame ones, with some missing. The table lists hundreds of thousands of clones, over 90% of them singletons. The naive CD8 subset, CD45RO-negative cells positively selected for CCR7, excluded terminally differentiated effector memory CD45RA+ cells. The specimen sequenced was naive CD8+ T cells sorted from blood. These receptors were collected from a man aged 25 to 40 in good health.

The chain uses TRBV19 and TRBJ2-3, with D hard to call. The V gene's germline CDR1 is LNHDA and CDR2 SQIVND (reference sequence). V was trimmed by 1 base and J by 2 bases, leaving 10 bases between them. The CDR3 is 15 amino acids. The CDR3 spells CASSIGPPFTDTQYF. CDR3 nucleotides: TGTGCCAGTAGTATAGGGCCGCCCTTCACAGATACGCAGTATTTT.

The rearrangement uses TRBV7-7 and TRBJ2-1, with 8 positions matching TRBD2. The junction had 12 bases not matched to a gene; V was cut back by 3 bases and J by 8 bases. The CDR3 covers 16 residues. CDR1 is SSHAT and CDR2 is FNYEAQ in the germline V gene (reference sequence). In nucleotides, the CDR3 is TGTGCCAGCAGCTTCCTCACGGGAGGGGTCCGGGATGAGCAGTTCTTC. It translates to CASSFLTGGVRDEQFF. Based on the CDR3 plus reference TRBV7-7 and TRBJ2-1, the full variable domain is GAGVSQSPRYKVTKRGQDVTLRCDPISSHATLYWYQQALGQGPEFLTYFNYEAQPDKSGLPSDRFSAERPEGSISTLTIQRTEQRDSAMYRCASSFLTGGVRDEQFFGPGTRLTVL.

The rearrangement uses TRBV10-2 and TRBJ1-2, with D possibly matching TRBD1 (5 bases). Germline values: CDR1 WSHSY, CDR2 SAAADI. Deletions cut 6 bases from V and 6 bases from J, with 14 bases between. The CDR3 spans 13 residues. The CDR3 spells CASRPGTHDGYTF. The CDR3 DNA is TGCGCCAGCAGACCCGGGACTCACGATGGCTACACCTTC.

For this clone: Other DNA sequences in the same sample also yield this CDR3. The chain uses TRBV7-9 and TRBJ2-2; the D gene is possibly TRBD2 (6 bases). V dropped 1 base and J dropped 7 bases, with 16 bases sitting between them. The germline V gene has CDR1 SEHNR and CDR2 FQNEAQ (reference sequence). This CDR3 region has 16 residues. The CDR3 is CASSLVVAGRDGELFF. CDR3 nucleotide sequence: TGTGCCAGCAGCTTAGTAGTGGCAGGGCGGGACGGGGAGCTGTTTTTT.